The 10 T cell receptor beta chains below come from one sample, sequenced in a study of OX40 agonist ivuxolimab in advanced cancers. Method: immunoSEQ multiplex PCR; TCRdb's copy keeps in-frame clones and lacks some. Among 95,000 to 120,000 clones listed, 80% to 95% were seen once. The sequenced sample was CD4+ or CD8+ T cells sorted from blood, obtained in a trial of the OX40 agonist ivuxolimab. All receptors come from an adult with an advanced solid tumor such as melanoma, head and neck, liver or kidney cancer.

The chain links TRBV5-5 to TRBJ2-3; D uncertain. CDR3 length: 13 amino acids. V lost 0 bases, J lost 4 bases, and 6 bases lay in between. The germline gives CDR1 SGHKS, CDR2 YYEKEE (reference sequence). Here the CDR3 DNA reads TGTGCCAGCAGCTTGGGAGGCGCAGATACGCAGTATTTT. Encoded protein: CASSLGGADTQYF.

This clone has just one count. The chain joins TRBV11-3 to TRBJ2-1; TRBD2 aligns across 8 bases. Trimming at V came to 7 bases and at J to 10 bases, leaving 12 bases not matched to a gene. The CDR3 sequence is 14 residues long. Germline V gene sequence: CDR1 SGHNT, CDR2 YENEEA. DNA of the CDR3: TGTGCCAGCACCAGGACGGGCGCGGGGGGCGAGCAGTTCTTC. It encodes CASTRTGAGGEQFF.

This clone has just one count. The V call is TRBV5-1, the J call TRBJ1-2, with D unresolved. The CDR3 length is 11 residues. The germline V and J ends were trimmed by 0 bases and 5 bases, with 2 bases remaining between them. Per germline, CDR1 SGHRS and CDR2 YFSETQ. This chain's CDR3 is CASSLDYGYTF. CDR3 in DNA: TGCGCCAGCAGCTTGGATTATGGCTACACCTTC.

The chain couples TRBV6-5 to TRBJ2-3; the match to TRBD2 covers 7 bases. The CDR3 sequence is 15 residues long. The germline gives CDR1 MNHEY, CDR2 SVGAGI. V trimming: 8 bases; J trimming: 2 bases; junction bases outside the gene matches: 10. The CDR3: CASGFTGGPTDTQYF. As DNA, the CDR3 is TGTGCCAGCGGTTTTACGGGAGGCCCCACAGATACGCAGTATTTT.

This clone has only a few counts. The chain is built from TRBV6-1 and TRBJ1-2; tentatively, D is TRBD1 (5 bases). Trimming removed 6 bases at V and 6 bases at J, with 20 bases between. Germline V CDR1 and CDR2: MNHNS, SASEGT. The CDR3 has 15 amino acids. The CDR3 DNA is TGTGCCAGCAGCACCCCCGCGGCGACAGCACATGGCTACACCTTC. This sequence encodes CASSTPAATAHGYTF.

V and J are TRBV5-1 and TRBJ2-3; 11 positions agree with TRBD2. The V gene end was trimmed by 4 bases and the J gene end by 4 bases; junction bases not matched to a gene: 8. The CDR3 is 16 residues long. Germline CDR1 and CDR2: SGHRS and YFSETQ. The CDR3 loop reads CASSPGTSGGADTQYF. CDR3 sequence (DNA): TGCGCCAGCAGCCCGGGGACTAGCGGAGGGGCAGATACGCAGTATTTT.

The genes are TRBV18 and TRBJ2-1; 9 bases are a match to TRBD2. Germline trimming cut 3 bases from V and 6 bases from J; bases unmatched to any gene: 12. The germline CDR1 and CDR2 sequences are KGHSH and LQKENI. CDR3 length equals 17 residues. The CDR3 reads CASSPPTRREGLNEQFF. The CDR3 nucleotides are TGTGCCAGCTCACCTCCCACGAGGCGGGAGGGCCTCAATGAGCAGTTCTTC.

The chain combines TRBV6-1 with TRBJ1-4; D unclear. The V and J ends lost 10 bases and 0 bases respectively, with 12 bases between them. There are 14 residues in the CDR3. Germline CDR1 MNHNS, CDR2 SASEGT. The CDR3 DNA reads TGTGCCACGATCGGTGGGACAACTAATGAAAAACTGTTTTTT. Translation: CATIGGTTNEKLFF.

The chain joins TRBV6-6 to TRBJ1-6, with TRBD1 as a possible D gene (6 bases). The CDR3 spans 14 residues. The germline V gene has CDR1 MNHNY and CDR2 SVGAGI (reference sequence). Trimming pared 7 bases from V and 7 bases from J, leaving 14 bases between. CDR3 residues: CASTETGKNSPLHF. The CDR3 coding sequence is TGTGCCAGCACCGAAACAGGGAAGAATTCACCCCTCCACTTT.

CDR3 amino acids: CASSLLAEYNNEQFF. CDR3 sequence (DNA): TGTGCCAGCAGCCTACTAGCGGAGTATAACAATGAGCAGTTCTTC. The chain couples TRBV14 to TRBJ2-1; 8 bases are a match to TRBD2. Per the germline V gene, CDR1 is SGHDN and CDR2 is FVKESK. The J segment lost 5 bases and the V segment lost 4 bases, leaving 7 bases of the junction unmatched. The CDR3 is 15 residues long.